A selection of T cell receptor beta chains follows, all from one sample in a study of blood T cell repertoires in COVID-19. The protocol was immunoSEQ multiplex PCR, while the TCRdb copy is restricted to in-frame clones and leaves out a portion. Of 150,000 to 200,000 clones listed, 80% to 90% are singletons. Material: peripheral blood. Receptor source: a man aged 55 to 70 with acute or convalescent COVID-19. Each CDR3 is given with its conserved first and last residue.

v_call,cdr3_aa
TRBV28,CASTLRQGRDQPQHF
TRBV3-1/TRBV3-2,CASSHLGGGQHF
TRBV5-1,CASSLLATNEKLFF
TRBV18,CASSPTGVNTGELFF
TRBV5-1,CASSSSDRVEKLFF
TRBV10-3,CAISESRASGDYNEQFF
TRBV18,CASSPLSQDNEQFF
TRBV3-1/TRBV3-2,CASSPTAGAAGELFF
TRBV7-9,CASSPQVAGALAKNIQYF
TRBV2,CASSRRLAGGNEQFF
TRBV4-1,CASSLWTSSSYNEQFF
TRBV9,CASSPGQTANEKLFF
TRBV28,CASSLGGGGIAASSYNEQFF
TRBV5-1,CASSLIPGTSDYEQYF
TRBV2,CASTWGVNQPQHF
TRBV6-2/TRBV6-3,CASSWGQGAEKLFF
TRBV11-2,CASSLTGARYF